The entry that follows covers one TCR beta chain sequence. There are 15 residues in the CDR3. In germline, CDR1 is LNHDA, CDR2 SQIVND (reference sequence). V lost 6 bases, J lost 6 bases, and 10 bases stayed unmatched. This sample was taken from a study of technical replicates of blood from a handful of donors. Profiling relied on immunoSEQ multiplex PCR, and the TCRdb table lists in-frame clones only, not all of them. The sample lists 91,000 or so clones; 95% were seen once. Sequenced sample: T cells isolated from PBMCs. The clonotype was recovered from a human donor in good health. J is TRBJ2-2 and V is TRBV19, with 7 nucleotides matching TRBD1. The CDR3 sequence is CASRRRQGIPGELFF. CDR3 sequence (DNA): TGTGCCAGTAGGAGAAGACAGGGTATCCCCGGGGAGCTGTTTTTT.